A single sample gave rise to the 23 T cell receptor beta chains below, sequenced in a study of T cell responses to AZD1222 COVID-19 vaccine. Profiling relied on immunoSEQ multiplex PCR, and the TCRdb table lists in-frame clones only, not all of them. The data show approximately 52,000 clones, 87% seen once. Sequenced material: peripheral blood, taken 28 days after the second AZD1222 dose. These receptor sequences come from an adult who received the AZD1222 COVID-19 vaccine.

This rearrangement joins TRBV7-8 to TRBJ2-2; D remains unclear. V shed 3 bases and J shed 2 bases, with 10 bases lying between them. In germline, CDR1 is SGHVS, CDR2 FQNEAQ. The CDR3 sequence is 15 residues long. In DNA, the CDR3 is TGTGCCAGCAGCTTCGCAGACTTTAACACCGGGGAGCTGTTTTTT. Protein product: CASSFADFNTGELFF. Full variable domain (rest looked up from reference TRBV7-8 and TRBJ2-2): GAGVSQSPRYKVAKRGQDVALRCDPISGHVSLFWYQQALGQGPEFLTYFQNEAQLDKSGLPSDRFFAERPEGSVSTLKIQRTQQEDSAVYLCASSFADFNTGELFFGEGSRLTVL.

This chain connects TRBV19 to TRBJ2-1; TRBD2 is a possible D gene (5 bases). V dropped 5 bases and J dropped 7 bases, with 18 bases sitting between them. The CDR3 runs to 15 residues. Germline CDR1 is LNHDA and CDR2 is SQIVND (reference sequence). The CDR3 DNA is TGTGCCAGTAGTTCTAGGGAGCGGATAAATAATGAGCAGTTCTTC. Its translation: CASSSRERINNEQFF.

In its sample, this clone was seen once. The rearrangement uses TRBV7-8 and TRBJ2-2; TRBD1 agrees at 9 bases. J gave up 6 bases and V 5 bases, and 19 bases lay outside the gene matches. The CDR3 is made up of 19 amino acids. Germline CDR1 reads SGHVS; CDR2 reads FQNEAQ. The CDR3 bases are TGTGCCAGCAGCCCCTACGGGCAGGCCGGGACAGGGTTCTCCGGGGAGCTGTTTTTT. This translates into CASSPYGQAGTGFSGELFF.

CDR3 amino acids: CASSESRGSGSWDEQFF. The CDR3 DNA is TGCGCCAGCAGTGAGTCGAGGGGCAGCGGGAGTTGGGATGAGCAGTTCTTC. The genes are TRBV10-1 and TRBJ2-1, with TRBD2 matching 8 bases. CDR3 size: 17 residues. Germline lookup yields CDR1 WNHNN and CDR2 SYGVQD (reference sequence). The V segment lost 0 bases and the J segment 8 bases; nucleotides outside the gene matches: 12.

V is TRBV15 and J is TRBJ2-6; TRBD1 matches 8 bases. Trimming at V came to 3 bases and at J to 4 bases, leaving 8 bases not matched to a gene. The CDR3 consists of 17 residues. The germline V gene encodes CDR1 LNHNV and CDR2 YYDKDF (reference sequence). This chain's CDR3 is CATSSQGAGAGANVLTF. The CDR3 DNA reads TGTGCCACCAGCAGCCAGGGGGCTGGGGCCGGGGCCAACGTCCTGACTTTC.

This clone was found a few times. The chain joins TRBV12-5 to TRBJ2-2, with unresolved D. The CDR3 length is 15 residues. Trimming cost V 5 bases and J 4 bases, with 14 bases left between them. Germline CDR1 is LGHNT and CDR2 is FRNRAP. The chain's CDR3 is CASGPQRAGTGELFF. The CDR3 nucleotides read TGTGCTAGTGGTCCCCAAAGGGCCGGCACCGGGGAGCTGTTTTTT.

In this sample, this clone turned up once. The V gene is TRBV10-3, the J gene TRBJ2-3, with TRBD2 identical over 9 bases. Germline assignment: CDR1 ENHRY and CDR2 SYGVKD. This CDR3 is built from 13 residues. After removal of 11 bases from V and 6 bases from J, the junction contained 9 bases not matched to a gene. The CDR3 region is CAVASGAQDTQYF. The CDR3 coding sequence is TGTGCCGTCGCTAGCGGGGCGCAGGATACGCAGTATTTT.

The rearrangement joins TRBV11-2 to TRBJ2-5; D unclear. V lost 1 base and J 1 base, leaving 16 bases between the germline ends. Germline CDR1 SGHAT, CDR2 FQNNGV. This CDR3 has 17 residues. The CDR3: CASSLGASTLVQETQYF. Written as DNA, the CDR3 is TGTGCCAGCAGCTTAGGGGCCTCGACTCTCGTCCAAGAGACCCAGTACTTC.

The chain links TRBV6-4 to TRBJ2-1; 12 bases are a match to TRBD2. Losses at the gene ends were 3 bases for V and 8 bases for J; bases not matched to a gene: 5. Looked up from germline, CDR1 is MRHNA and CDR2 is SNTAGT. The CDR3 runs 15 residues. The DNA of the CDR3 is TGTGCCAGCAGTGAAGAGACTAGCGGGAGCCATGAGCAGTTCTTC. This codes for CASSEETSGSHEQFF.

V is TRBV29-1 and J is TRBJ1-1; TRBD1 is a possible D gene (6 bases). Deletions cut 4 bases from V and 0 bases from J, with 9 bases between. This CDR3 region has 13 residues. Germline CDR1 and CDR2: SQVTM and ANQGSEA. The CDR3 sequence is CSVGGGLNTEAFF. In DNA, the CDR3 is TGCAGCGTTGGTGGGGGCCTGAACACTGAAGCTTTCTTT.

CDR3: CASSYDRDRTNNEQFF. The DNA for the CDR3 is TGTGCCAGCAGTTACGATAGGGACAGGACTAACAATGAGCAGTTCTTC. This chain joins TRBV6-5 and TRBJ2-1, with 8 bases lining up with TRBD1. Germline CDR1 MNHEY, CDR2 SVGAGI. This CDR3 contains 16 residues. V shed 2 bases, J shed 5 bases, and the junction held 8 bases outside the gene matches.

The CDR3 region has the DNA TGTGCCAGCACCCGTCCCGGGACAGGGGCTCAGCCCCAGCATTTT. This translates into CASTRPGTGAQPQHF. The V call is TRBV28, the J call TRBJ1-5, with 10 bases that match TRBD1. Germline V lookup: CDR1 MDHEN, CDR2 SYDVKM. The J segment lost 6 bases and the V segment lost 7 bases, leaving 9 bases of the junction unmatched. The CDR3 contains 15 residues.

The chain has TRBV24-1 and TRBJ2-4, with D perhaps matching TRBD1 (5 bases). Deletions cut 3 bases from V and 7 bases from J, with 6 bases between. The CDR3 contains 12 residues. Looked up from germline, CDR1 is KGHDR and CDR2 is SFDVKD. Here the CDR3 DNA reads TGTGCCACCAGTGATGCAGGGAACATTCAGTACTTC. It encodes CATSDAGNIQYF.

The chain uses TRBV6-5 and TRBJ1-3, with D possibly TRBD1 on 6 matching bases. In germline, CDR1 is MNHEY, CDR2 SVGAGI. The CDR3 covers 15 residues. V lost 7 bases and J lost 0, with 13 bases in between. CDR3 residues: CASKADSYSGNTIYF. The CDR3 bases are TGTGCCAGCAAGGCGGACAGTTACTCTGGAAACACCATATATTTT.

CDR3 bases: TGTGCCAGCAGCCTGGGAGGGTCAGGACTAAACACTGAAGCTTTCTTT. Protein: CASSLGGSGLNTEAFF. This chain joins TRBV5-6 and TRBJ1-1; D is undetermined. From germline, CDR1 is SGHDT and CDR2 YYEEEE. The length of the CDR3 is 16 residues. Trimming pared 4 bases from V and 2 bases from J, leaving 18 bases between.

This clone was seen a handful of times. This sequence joins TRBV18 and TRBJ2-5; perhaps TRBD1 as D (6 bases). Trimming took off 6 bases at V and 2 bases at J, with 16 bases between the two ends. The V gene's germline CDR1 is KGHSH and CDR2 LQKENI. The CDR3 consists of 15 residues. In DNA form, the CDR3 reads TGTGCCAGCTCTCAACGACAGGCAAATCAAGAGACCCAGTACTTC. Protein product: CASSQRQANQETQYF.

This rearrangement joins TRBV21-1 to TRBJ1-6; the D call of TRBD1 is as the table states it, not checked on the DNA. TRBV21-1 is reported as a pseudogene. This CDR3 contains 12 residues. The chain's CDR3 is CATPTGASPLHF. In DNA form, the CDR3 reads TGTGCTACTCCGACAGGGGCCTCACCCCTCCACTTT.

This clone has only one observation. The chain couples TRBV6-5 to TRBJ2-1, with D tentatively TRBD2 (5 bases). The V and J ends lost 11 bases and 8 bases respectively, with 16 bases between them. The CDR3 contains 12 residues. From germline, CDR1 is MNHEY and CDR2 SVGAGI. CDR3 loop: CAVIREVYEQFF. For the CDR3, the DNA is TGTGCCGTTATTCGGGAAGTCTATGAGCAGTTCTTC.

The gene calls are TRBV21-1 and TRBJ2-7; the D call in the table, TRBD1, was not verified against the DNA. TRBV21-1 is tagged as a pseudogene. The CDR3 extends over 13 amino acids. The CDR3 here is CASSPDISYEQYF. Written as DNA, the CDR3 is TGTGCCAGCAGCCCTGACATTTCCTACGAGCAGTACTTC.

The CDR3 region is CASSDTGISSYNEQFF. Here the CDR3 DNA reads TGCGCCAGCAGCGATACAGGGATTAGCTCCTACAATGAGCAGTTCTTC. The chain links TRBV4-1 to TRBJ2-1; weak D call: TRBD1 (6 bases). V was pared by 5 bases and J by 0 bases, with 14 bases between. Germline-derived CDR1 and CDR2 are MGHRA and YSYEKL. The CDR3 is 16 amino acids.

This clone appeared once. Written as DNA, the CDR3 is TGTGCCAGCACCGAGGGACTAACGACCTACGAGCAGTACTTC. Translation: CASTEGLTTYEQYF. V is TRBV7-2 and J is TRBJ2-7, with 7 positions matching TRBD2. Trimming at V came to 7 bases and at J to 2 bases, leaving 8 bases not matched to a gene. Germline-derived CDR1 and CDR2 are SGHTA and FQGNSA. The length of the CDR3 is 14 residues.

The CDR3 nucleotides are TGTGCCAGCAGTGAAGCGCCGGGCCCCGGGGGAAACACCATATATTTT. Amino acids: CASSEAPGPGGNTIYF. J is TRBJ1-3 and V is TRBV6-1; D is unresolved. This CDR3 is built from 16 residues. The germline V and J ends were trimmed by 0 bases and 4 bases, with 13 bases remaining between them. CDR1 and CDR2 from the germline V gene are MNHNS and SASEGT.

V gene TRBV9 combines with J gene TRBJ2-5; tentatively, D is TRBD2 (5 bases). The CDR3 is 15 amino acids. Per the germline V gene, CDR1 is SGDLS and CDR2 is YYNGEE. With 0 bases removed from V and 0 bases from J, the gap between germline ends came to 9 bases. CDR3 protein: CASSVAPGNQETQYF. Written as DNA, the CDR3 is TGTGCCAGCAGCGTAGCCCCGGGAAACCAAGAGACCCAGTACTTC. Together with reference TRBV9 and TRBJ2-5, the CDR3 gives the full variable domain: DSGVTQTPKHLITATGQRVTLRCSPRSGDLSVYWYQQSLDQGLQFLIQYYNGEERAKGNILERFSAQQFPDLHSELNLSSLELGDSALYFCASSVAPGNQETQYFGPGTRLLVL.